A selection of T cell receptor beta chains follows, all from one sample in a study of shared clonotypes between healthy human individuals. The repertoire was sequenced with immunoSEQ multiplex PCR; TCRdb's copy has only in-frame clones and lacks some. Found here are hundreds of thousands of clones, 95% to 98% of them singletons; the top ten hold about 0.06%. What was sequenced was naive CD4+ T cells sorted from blood. Every receptor here comes from a woman aged 30 to 39 in good health. The CDR3 runs from the conserved cysteine through the conserved F or W. D genes are given only for firm matches. Clone size is shown for a subset of rows, as once, few, many or a class of expanded clone.

>-|-|TRBV28|TRBJ2-3
TGTGCCAGCAGTCCCTTCCAGCGCCGACTCACAGATACGCAGTATTTT
CASSPFQRRLTDTQYF
>-|-|TRBV19|TRBJ2-1
TGTGCCAGTACCCGAGCTCGGGGTGAGCAGTTCTTC
CASTRARGEQFF
>-|TRBD2|TRBV5-4|TRBJ2-1
TGTGCCACAAGGCGGGAGAATTTGAATGAGCAGTTCTTC
CATRRENLNEQFF
>-|-|TRBV11-2|TRBJ1-1
TGTGCCAGCAGGGCCCCGGGGAGAACCCTTGAAGCTTTCTTT
CASRAPGRTLEAFF
>-|-|TRBV6-6|TRBJ1-1
TGTGCCAGCAGCCAGTGGAACACTGAAGCTTTCTTT
CASSQWNTEAFF
>once|TRBD1|TRBV2|TRBJ1-5
TGTGCCAGCAGTGCAAACACAGGGGATCTTAGCAATCAGCCCCAGCATTTT
CASSANTGDLSNQPQHF
>-|-|TRBV18|TRBJ2-7
TGTGCCAGCTCACCGCCTCGGGTAGGACCCCACGAGCAGTACTTC
CASSPPRVGPHEQYF
>-|-|TRBV27|TRBJ1-5
TGTGCCAGCATTACCGGCCAGCCCCAGCATTTT
CASITGQPQHF
>-|-|TRBV5-1|TRBJ2-2
TGCGCCAGCAGCTTGCAGGGTGGGACCGGGGAGCTGTTTTTT
CASSLQGGTGELFF
>-|TRBD2|TRBV4-2|TRBJ2-3
TGTGCCAGCAGCCAAGAAGCGGGAGGAAACACAGATACGCAGTATTTT
CASSQEAGGNTDTQYF
>-|-|TRBV4-1|TRBJ2-7
TGCGCCAGCAGCCAAAAGCGGAGTCCCTACGAGCAGTACTTC
CASSQKRSPYEQYF
>once|TRBD2|TRBV7-9|TRBJ2-2
TGTGCCAGCAGCTCGCTAGCGGCGAACACCGGGGAGCTGTTTTTT
CASSSLAANTGELFF
>-|-|TRBV15|TRBJ2-6
TGTGCCACCAGCAGAACCCCCTTCTCTGGGGCCAACGTCCTGACTTTC
CATSRTPFSGANVLTF
>-|-|TRBV6-1|TRBJ1-3
TGTGCCAGCAGTGAAGCGCCCGGAAACACCATATATTTT
CASSEAPGNTIYF
>-|TRBD1|TRBV6-1|TRBJ1-3
TGTGCCAGCGAGGACAGGGGACAATCTGGAAACACCATATATTTT
CASEDRGQSGNTIYF
>-|TRBD1|TRBV28|TRBJ2-7
TGTGCCAGCAGTCTAGGGACAGGGTCCTACGAGCAGTACTTC
CASSLGTGSYEQYF
>-|-|TRBV5-6|TRBJ2-2
TGTGCCAGCAGCCCTGCCTCGAGGCACACCGGGGAGCTGTTTTTT
CASSPASRHTGELFF
>-|-|TRBV28|TRBJ1-2
TGTGCCAGCAGCCGAACCGGGGGGACTGGCTACACCTTC
CASSRTGGTGYTF
>-|-|TRBV19|TRBJ2-3
TGTGCCAGTAGTTCCCTTATTCTATCAGATACGCAGTATTTT
CASSSLILSDTQYF
>-|-|TRBV10-1|TRBJ2-3
TGCGCCAGCAGTGAACCGGGATCGGGCACAGATACGCAGTATTTT
CASSEPGSGTDTQYF
>-|-|TRBV6-1|TRBJ2-5
TGTGCCACCGAAAAGGACGGTCAAGAGACCCAGTACTTC
CATEKDGQETQYF
>-|-|TRBV7-8|TRBJ1-2
TGTGCCAGCACTACAAGAGAGGGGGGTAACTATGGCTACACCTTC
CASTTREGGNYGYTF
>once|-|TRBV11-2|TRBJ2-3
TGTGCCAGCCGGGACAGCACAGATACGCAGTATTTT
CASRDSTDTQYF
>-|-|TRBV6-6|TRBJ1-1
TGTGCCAGCAGCCCCGGGGAGGCAAGGGGATATAAAGCTTTCTTT
CASSPGEARGYKAFF
>-|-|TRBV19|TRBJ2-2
TGTGCCAGTAGTATAGGCCGACAGGCCCACACCGGGGAGCTGTTTTTT
CASSIGRQAHTGELFF
>-|-|TRBV2|TRBJ2-6
TGTGCCAAAAGGAACTCTGGGGCCAACGTCCTGACTTTC
CAKRNSGANVLTF
>-|TRBD1|TRBV28|TRBJ2-7
TGTGCCAGCAGGGCTCCGACAGGGCTGAGAGCCTACGAGCAGTACTTC
CASRAPTGLRAYEQYF
>-|-|TRBV7-4|TRBJ2-7
TGTGCCAGCAGCCTCGGGCGCACAGGTCTCTCCTACGAGCAGTACTTC
CASSLGRTGLSYEQYF
>-|-|TRBV6-5|TRBJ1-1
TGTGCCAGCAGTTACCGAGGGATCGCTGAAGCTTTCTTT
CASSYRGIAEAFF
>-|TRBD2|TRBV19|TRBJ2-7
TGTGCCAGTAGCTCCGGACTAGCGGGAGGAAAGTACTTC
CASSSGLAGGKYF
>-|-|TRBV5-1|TRBJ1-4
TGCGCCAGCAGCCCTACAGGGTCAACTAATGAAAAACTGTTTTTT
CASSPTGSTNEKLFF
>-|TRBD2|TRBV7-2|TRBJ2-7
TGTGCCAGCAGCTTCCTAGCGGGAGCCCCCTACGAGCAGTACTTC
CASSFLAGAPYEQYF
>-|-|TRBV5-1|TRBJ2-4
TGCGCCAGCAGCTTGGCGGGGGCCTCCAAAAACATTCAGTACTTC
CASSLAGASKNIQYF
>-|-|TRBV5-1|TRBJ2-7
TGCGCCAGCAGCTTGGGTAACGTGGGCGAGCAGTACTTC
CASSLGNVGEQYF
>-|-|TRBV21-1|TRBJ1-5
TGTGCCAGCAGCATGAGACAGATTCTGGGTCAGCCCCAGCATTTT
CASSMRQILGQPQHF
>-|TRBD1|TRBV28|TRBJ1-5
TGTGCCAGCAGGGCCTGGGGACAGGGAAGGAGCAATCAGCCCCAGCATTTT
CASRAWGQGRSNQPQHF
>-|TRBD1|TRBV6-5|TRBJ2-7
TGTGCCAGCAGTTCCGGGACAGACGCCTACGAGCAGTACTTC
CASSSGTDAYEQYF
>-|-|TRBV6-5|TRBJ1-5
TGCGCCAGCAGTTATGCAGGGTCGGGCAATCAGCCCCAGCATTTT
CASSYAGSGNQPQHF
>-|-|TRBV19|TRBJ1-5
TGTGCCAGTAGTATAGGGGGCCCGGGGTACGGTCAGCCCCAGCATTTT
CASSIGGPGYGQPQHF
>few|TRBD2|TRBV9|TRBJ2-2
TGTGCCAGCAGCCCGGGACTAGCGGGATTGGAGCTGTTTTTT
CASSPGLAGLELFF
>-|-|TRBV5-1|TRBJ2-7
TGCGCCAGCAGCTTGGGGCAGGGGATTGATGAGCAGTACTTC
CASSLGQGIDEQYF
>-|-|TRBV29-1|TRBJ1-4
TGCAGCGTTGGGGGGGCTCCTAATGAAAAACTGTTTTTT
CSVGGAPNEKLFF
>-|-|TRBV4-1|TRBJ2-3
TGCGCCAGCAGCCGTGGGACCTACTCATCGACAGATACGCAGTATTTT
CASSRGTYSSTDTQYF
>-|TRBD1|TRBV7-6|TRBJ2-3
TGTGCCAGCAGCTCGGTCACAGGGGTAGAAGCAGATACGCAGTATTTT
CASSSVTGVEADTQYF
>-|TRBD2|TRBV5-6|TRBJ2-3
TGTGCCAGCAGTCGACTAGCCCCGAGAGTGGGGTCAGATACGCAGTATTTT
CASSRLAPRVGSDTQYF
>-|-|TRBV5-1|TRBJ2-1
TGCGCCAGCGGGGTAGGGTCCCACCACCCTTACAATGAGCAGTTCTTC
CASGVGSHHPYNEQFF
>-|-|TRBV18|TRBJ2-1
TGTGCCAGCTCTCTAGGGGGGGTCCTAAGCTCCTACAATGAGCAGTTCTTC
CASSLGGVLSSYNEQFF
>-|-|TRBV11-2|TRBJ1-1
TGTGCCAGCAGCTCAGGGCCGCGGGAGAACACTGAAGCTTTCTTT
CASSSGPRENTEAFF
>-|TRBD2|TRBV5-1|TRBJ2-1
TGCGCCAGCAGCTTGTTGGCTAGCGGGAGCTATGAGCAGTTCTTC
CASSLLASGSYEQFF
>-|-|TRBV11-2|TRBJ2-2
TGTGCCAGCAGGCAACGGGTGGGTCGGGACAAAGACACCGGGGAGCTGTTTTTT
CASRQRVGRDKDTGELFF
>-|-|TRBV7-2|TRBJ2-7
TGTGCCAGCAGCTTAGGTACAGCCCTTTCCTACGAGCAGTACTTC
CASSLGTALSYEQYF
>once|TRBD1|TRBV2|TRBJ1-5
TGTGCCAGCAGTGAGAGGGACAGTCATCAGCCCCAGCATTTT
CASSERDSHQPQHF
>-|-|TRBV7-9|TRBJ2-3
TGTGCCAGCAGCTTCGTTTCAGATACGCAGTATTTT
CASSFVSDTQYF
>-|-|TRBV10-3|TRBJ2-3
TGTGCCATCAGTGGACCAGATACGCAGTATTTT
CAISGPDTQYF
>-|-|TRBV5-1|TRBJ2-7
TGCGCCAGCAGCTTGGTTGGAGGGGTCGACGAGCAGTACTTC
CASSLVGGVDEQYF
>-|TRBD1|TRBV10-3|TRBJ2-7
TGTGCCATCAGAGGCTCGGACAGGGGATTCGAGCAGTACTTC
CAIRGSDRGFEQYF
>-|TRBD2|TRBV19|TRBJ2-5
TGTGCCAGTAGTATTTTCGGGAGGGCCGGGGAGACCCAGTACTTC
CASSIFGRAGETQYF